Listed below are T cell receptor beta chains from one sample, sequenced in a study of T cell repertoires in cytomegalovirus infection. TCRdb reprocessed the reads with MiXCR, giving one entry per CDR3 protein. This table holds roughly 100,000 distinct CDR3 sequences, 16% found once. The sequencing input was PBMCs. The receptors here all came from a human donor in good health (CMV status not recorded). Some clones in this sample may be carry-over from other donors' samples. Both conserved end residues are part of each CDR3. D genes are given only for firm matches. Size is omitted from some rows. Given values are once, few, many or a class for expanded clones.

J gene	V gene	clone size	D gene	CDR3 protein	CDR3 DNA
TRBJ2-3	TRBV12-3/TRBV12-4	few	.	CASSLSRTDTQYF	TGTGCCAGCAGTTTGTCGCGCACAGATACGCAGTATTTT
TRBJ1-2	TRBV7-6	.	.	CASSPWDLRRGGYTF	TGTGCCAGCAGCCCTTGGGACCTCCGTCGTGGAGGCTACACCTTC
TRBJ2-1	TRBV19	many	TRBD2	CASSASGGGNEQFF	TGTGCCAGTAGTGCCAGCGGGGGGGGTAATGAGCAGTTCTTC
TRBJ2-1	TRBV11-1	.	.	CASSRGGLAPYNEQFF	TGTGCCAGCAGTCGAGGCGGGCTAGCTCCATACAATGAGCAGTTCTTC
TRBJ1-2	TRBV20-1	few	TRBD1	CSARETGSGYGYTF	TGCAGTGCTAGAGAGACAGGGTCTGGCTATGGCTACACCTTC
TRBJ2-3	TRBV20-1	few	TRBD1	CSARPGTGGNTQYF	TGCAGTGCTAGACCTGGGACAGGGGGTAATACGCAGTATTTT
TRBJ2-6	TRBV27	few	.	CASSFRQAGANVLTF	TGTGCCAGCAGTTTTCGGCAGGCTGGGGCCAACGTCCTGACTTTC
TRBJ2-7	TRBV12-3/TRBV12-4	.	.	CASSKDLGYEQYF	TGTGCCAGCAGCAAAGATTTGGGTTACGAGCAGTACTTC
TRBJ1-1	TRBV7-9	many	.	CASSLGRPPSTGRNTEAFF	TGTGCCAGCAGCTTAGGTCGTCCTCCGTCAACAGGGCGGAACACTGAAGCTTTCTTT
TRBJ2-3	TRBV14	.	.	CASSYRGAHTDTQYF	TGTGCCAGCAGCTACCGGGGGGCCCACACAGATACGCAGTATTTT
TRBJ1-4	TRBV6-1	many	.	CASSATGQAHGMELFF	TGTGCCAGCAGTGCGACCGGGCAGGCCCATGGAATGGAACTGTTTTTT
TRBJ1-5	TRBV7-2	many	.	CASSLLAGVGQPQHF	TGTGCCAGCAGCTTACTAGCCGGGGTCGGGCAGCCCCAGCATTTT
TRBJ2-6	TRBV19	many	TRBD1	CASSIPGQGSGANVLTF	TGTGCCAGTAGTATCCCGGGACAGGGGAGTGGGGCCAACGTCCTGACTTTC
TRBJ1-2	TRBV7-2	.	.	CASSPGTSGGYTF	TGTGCCAGCAGCCCCGGGACGTCCGGAGGCTACACCTTC
TRBJ2-7	TRBV28	few	TRBD2	CASSLIAGGPYEQYF	TGTGCCAGCAGTTTGATAGCGGGGGGGCCCTACGAGCAGTACTTC
TRBJ2-1	TRBV7-6	.	TRBD2	CASSSSGAYSYNEQFF	TGTGCCAGCAGCTCGAGCGGGGCGTATTCCTACAATGAGCAGTTCTTC
TRBJ2-3	TRBV7-8	many	TRBD2	CASSLEPGGASNTQYF	TGTGCCAGCAGCTTAGAGCCCGGGGGGGCCTCGAATACGCAGTATTTT
TRBJ2-5	TRBV19	.	.	CASSIGQQETQYF	TGTGCCAGTAGTATAGGGCAGCAAGAGACCCAGTACTTC
TRBJ1-1	TRBV5-1	once	.	CASSLGGWLNTEAFF	TGCGCCAGCAGCTTGGGGGGTTGGCTGAACACTGAAGCTTTCTTT
TRBJ1-1	TRBV29-1	.	.	CSVDRAANTEAFF	TGCAGCGTTGACCGGGCAGCGAACACTGAAGCTTTCTTT
TRBJ2-5	TRBV2	few	TRBD2	CASRGLAGGPLPQETQYF	TGTGCCAGCAGGGGACTAGCGGGGGGACCACTACCCCAGGAGACCCAGTACTTC
TRBJ2-2	TRBV7-2	few	.	CASSPRYGELFF	TGTGCCAGCAGCCCTCGTTATGGGGAGCTGTTTTTT
TRBJ1-2	TRBV5-4	.	TRBD1	CASSFGQGPSYTF	TGTGCCAGCAGCTTCGGACAGGGGCCCAGCTACACCTTC
TRBJ2-3	TRBV7-2	many	TRBD2	CASSSRAGGGSDTQYF	TGTGCCAGCAGCTCCCGAGCGGGGGGGGGCTCAGATACGCAGTATTTT
TRBJ1-1	TRBV7-2	many	TRBD1	CASSLRGTGSRTEAFF	TGTGCCAGCAGCTTGAGGGGGACAGGGTCGAGAACTGAAGCTTTCTTT
TRBJ1-1	TRBV5-1	few	.	CASSLSGSEAFF	TGCGCCAGCAGCTTAAGCGGGTCTGAAGCTTTCTTT
TRBJ2-7	TRBV20-1	.	.	CSVRGVEQYF	TGCAGTGTCAGGGGGGTCGAGCAGTACTTC
TRBJ1-1	TRBV29-1	few	.	CSARKGDNTEAFF	TGCAGCGCCAGAAAGGGGGATAACACTGAAGCTTTCTTT
TRBJ2-7	TRBV24-1	.	.	CATSDKGWEQYF	TGTGCCACCAGTGATAAAGGTTGGGAGCAGTACTTC
TRBJ2-7	TRBV7-9	many	.	CASSLVWPGVYEQYF	TGTGCCAGCAGCTTAGTTTGGCCGGGGGTCTACGAGCAGTACTTC
TRBJ2-7	TRBV7-8	.	TRBD2	CASSLVSGSGGEYF	TGTGCCAGCAGCTTAGTGTCGGGATCGGGAGGGGAGTACTTC